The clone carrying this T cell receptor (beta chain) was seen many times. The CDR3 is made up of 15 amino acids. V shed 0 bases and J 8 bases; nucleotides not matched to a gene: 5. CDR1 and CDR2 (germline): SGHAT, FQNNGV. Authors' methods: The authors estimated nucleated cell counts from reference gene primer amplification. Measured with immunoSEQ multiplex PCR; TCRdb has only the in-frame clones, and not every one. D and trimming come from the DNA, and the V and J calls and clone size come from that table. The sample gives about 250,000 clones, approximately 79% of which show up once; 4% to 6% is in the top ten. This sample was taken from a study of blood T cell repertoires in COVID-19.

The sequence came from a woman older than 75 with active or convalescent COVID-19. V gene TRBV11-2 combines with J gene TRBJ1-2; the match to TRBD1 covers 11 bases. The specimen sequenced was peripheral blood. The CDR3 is CASSLEGQGVGGYTF. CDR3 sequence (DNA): TGTGCCAGCAGCTTAGAGGGACAGGGGGTTGGCGGCTACACCTTC.